The rows below give T cell receptor beta chains drawn from one sample of a study of spatial heterogeneity in lung cancer. TCRdb analysed the 5' RACE reads with MiXCR anew, one entry per CDR3 protein. This sample has just under 9,500 distinct CDR3 sequences, with approximately 8.1% found just once. This specimen consisted of lung tumor tissue, obtained at surgery. These receptors all come from a male donor with early-stage non-small cell lung cancer. Each CDR3 is given with its conserved first and last residue. D genes are given only for firm matches. Clone size is not always given. Where it is, it says once, few, many or a class for expanded clones.

clone size: many; J gene: TRBJ1-5; V gene: TRBV12-3/TRBV12-4; D gene: .; CDR3 protein: CASTISSSQPQHF; CDR3 DNA: TGTGCCAGCACTATCTCCTCCAGTCAGCCCCAGCATTTT
clone size: .; J gene: TRBJ2-1; V gene: TRBV7-8; D gene: .; CDR3 protein: CASSLDGGDRNEQFF; CDR3 DNA: TGTGCCAGCAGCTTAGACGGGGGCGATCGCAATGAGCAGTTCTTC
clone size: .; J gene: TRBJ1-1; V gene: TRBV3-1; D gene: .; CDR3 protein: CASSQNRGNTEAFF; CDR3 DNA: TGTGCCAGCAGCCAAAATAGGGGGAACACTGAAGCTTTCTTT
clone size: .; J gene: TRBJ2-2; V gene: TRBV10-3; D gene: TRBD1; CDR3 protein: CAISDIRDSVYTGELFF; CDR3 DNA: TGTGCCATCAGTGATATAAGGGACAGCGTCTACACCGGGGAGCTGTTTTTT
clone size: many; J gene: TRBJ2-1; V gene: TRBV19; D gene: .; CDR3 protein: CASSMVGVTNEQFF; CDR3 DNA: TGTGCCAGTAGTATGGTGGGGGTAACAAATGAGCAGTTCTTC
clone size: many; J gene: TRBJ2-7; V gene: TRBV5-1; D gene: .; CDR3 protein: CASSLEAGEGEQYF; CDR3 DNA: TGCGCCAGCAGCTTGGAAGCAGGGGAAGGCGAGCAGTACTTC
clone size: .; J gene: TRBJ2-1; V gene: TRBV7-8; D gene: .; CDR3 protein: CASSLGNQVTFF; CDR3 DNA: TGTGCCAGCAGCTTAGGAAACCAGGTCACGTTCTTC
clone size: medium-sized; J gene: TRBJ1-6; V gene: TRBV7-9; D gene: TRBD1; CDR3 protein: CASSSEQGNWKGSPLHF; CDR3 DNA: TGTGCCAGCAGCTCCGAACAGGGGAACTGGAAAGGGTCACCCCTCCACTTT
clone size: many; J gene: TRBJ2-5; V gene: TRBV2; D gene: TRBD2; CDR3 protein: CARGTSGRPTQETQYF; CDR3 DNA: TGTGCCAGAGGGACTAGCGGGAGGCCTACTCAAGAGACCCAGTACTTC
clone size: many; J gene: TRBJ2-2; V gene: TRBV9; D gene: .; CDR3 protein: CASSHDHTGELFF; CDR3 DNA: TGTGCCAGCAGTCACGACCACACCGGGGAGCTGTTTTTT
clone size: many; J gene: TRBJ2-3; V gene: TRBV2; D gene: TRBD1; CDR3 protein: CASSVGTGGDTQYF; CDR3 DNA: TGTGCCAGCAGTGTAGGGACAGGAGGGGATACGCAGTATTTT
clone size: few; J gene: TRBJ1-5; V gene: TRBV30; D gene: .; CDR3 protein: CAFGPRDLGNQPQHF; CDR3 DNA: TGTGCCTTTGGCCCCCGGGACTTGGGGAATCAGCCCCAGCATTTT
clone size: many; J gene: TRBJ2-3; V gene: TRBV3-1; D gene: .; CDR3 protein: CASSQFSRGATDTQYF; CDR3 DNA: TGTGCCAGCAGCCAATTCTCGCGGGGAGCCACAGATACGCAGTATTTT
clone size: many; J gene: TRBJ2-1; V gene: TRBV7-8; D gene: .; CDR3 protein: CASSLIGPSANEQFF; CDR3 DNA: TGTGCCAGCAGCTTAATAGGCCCTAGCGCCAATGAGCAGTTCTTC
clone size: many; J gene: TRBJ2-2; V gene: TRBV5-1; D gene: TRBD2; CDR3 protein: CASSSRPSGGVTGELFF; CDR3 DNA: TGCGCCAGCAGCTCGCGACCTAGCGGGGGTGTTACCGGGGAGCTGTTTTTT
clone size: many; J gene: TRBJ1-2; V gene: TRBV5-1; D gene: .; CDR3 protein: CASSSETERYGYTF; CDR3 DNA: TGCGCCAGCAGCTCCGAAACCGAGCGGTATGGCTACACCTTC
clone size: .; J gene: TRBJ2-1; V gene: TRBV6-5; D gene: .; CDR3 protein: CASRVAGLSYNEQFF; CDR3 DNA: TGTGCCAGCAGAGTGGCAGGCCTCTCCTACAATGAGCAGTTCTTC
clone size: .; J gene: TRBJ1-4; V gene: TRBV28; D gene: TRBD1; CDR3 protein: CASRRQGSANEKLFF; CDR3 DNA: TGTGCCAGCAGGAGACAGGGGTCGGCTAATGAAAAACTGTTTTTT